The clone carrying this T cell receptor beta chain occurred a few times. These data come from a study of blood T cells in healthy people across ages. Together with a sample-barcoded 5' primer, a J-beta primer mix was included in a second PCR lasting about 6 to 11 cycles. TCRdb itself ran the 5' RACE reads through MiXCR, one entry per CDR3 protein. In the table there are hundreds of thousands of distinct CDR3 sequences, 62% of which are singletons. The CDR3 covers 14 residues. The V and J ends lost 3 bases and 6 bases respectively, with 15 bases between them. The germline gives CDR1 DFQATT, CDR2 SNEGSKA (reference sequence).

Sequencing was carried out using blood. This receptor was obtained from a man younger than 40 in good health. The rearrangement joins TRBV20-1 to TRBJ1-5; possibly TRBD1 for D (5 bases). This CDR3 is CSASRQVGGQPQHF. The CDR3 DNA sequence: TGCAGTGCTAGTCGTCAGGTGGGGGGTCAGCCCCAGCATTTT.